This is a list of T cell receptor beta chains from one sample in a study of cytomegalovirus exposure and HLA in healthy donors. Data came from immunoSEQ multiplex PCR; TCRdb stores just in-frame clones and leaves some out. The repertoire holds about 220,000 clones, with about 80% as singletons. Sequenced: PBMCs. The receptors come from a man aged 18 to 30 in good health and CMV-seronegative. The CDR3 runs from the conserved cysteine through the conserved F or W. The D gene is left open where the match is weak. Size tells how often a clone was seen (once, few, many) or the class of an expanded clone, and some rows leave it out.

cdr3_aa cdr3_nt v_call cdr3_length clone_size d_call j_call
CASSLNWGQGNTEAFF TGTGCCAGCAGCCTTAATTGGGGCCAGGGGAACACTGAAGCTTTCTTT TRBV7-2 16 - - TRBJ1-1
CASSQGGINEQYF TGTGCCAGCAGCCAAGGGGGTATCAACGAGCAGTACTTC TRBV5-6 13 once - TRBJ2-7
CASSRALAGGISTDTQYF TGTGCCAGCAGCCGAGCCCTAGCGGGAGGAATAAGCACAGATACGCAGTATTTT TRBV14 18 - TRBD2 TRBJ2-3
CASSSYRVVAGNTIYF TGTGCCAGCAGTTCGTACAGGGTGGTAGCTGGAAACACCATATATTTT TRBV6-5 16 - - TRBJ1-3
CASTGGGLGQPQHF TGTGCCAGCACTGGCGGGGGGCTTGGTCAGCCCCAGCATTTT TRBV2 14 - - TRBJ1-5
CATSRERTRFEQYF TGTGCCACCAGCAGAGAGAGGACTAGGTTCGAGCAGTACTTC TRBV15 14 - TRBD2 TRBJ2-7
CASSPLAGAEYNEQFF TGCGCCAGCAGCCCGTTAGCGGGAGCGGAATACAATGAGCAGTTCTTC TRBV5-1 16 few TRBD2 TRBJ2-1
CASSVQGGKLFF TGTGCCAGCAGTGTACAGGGGGGAAAACTGTTTTTT TRBV2 12 - TRBD1 TRBJ1-4
CASSLTGDYEQYF TGTGCCAGCAGCCTAACAGGGGACTACGAGCAGTACTTC TRBV7-8 13 few TRBD1 TRBJ2-7
CASSDGTGTSTEAFF TGTGCCAGCAGTGACGGGACAGGGACGAGCACTGAAGCTTTCTTT TRBV6-1 15 - TRBD1 TRBJ1-1
CASSGGTGGTGELFF TGTGCCAGCAGTGGGGGGACAGGGGGTACCGGGGAGCTGTTTTTT TRBV2 15 - TRBD1 TRBJ2-2
CASSSPGGSGIHEQYF TGTGCCAGCAGTTCCCCGGGGGGGAGTGGGATCCACGAGCAGTACTTC TRBV28 16 few TRBD2 TRBJ2-7
CASDRTAGANVLTF TGTGCCAGCGACAGGACTGCTGGGGCCAACGTCCTGACTTTC TRBV6-1 14 once - TRBJ2-6
CASSQDLRSTDTQYF TGTGCCAGCAGCCAAGATCTACGGAGCACAGATACGCAGTATTTT TRBV4-2 15 - - TRBJ2-3
CASSAAGSYEQYF TGTGCCAGCAGCGCCGCGGGTTCCTACGAGCAGTACTTC TRBV7-3 13 few - TRBJ2-7
CASSYSRTGANSPLHF TGTGCCAGCAGTTACAGTCGGACAGGGGCCAATTCACCCCTCCACTTT TRBV6-5 16 - TRBD1 TRBJ1-6